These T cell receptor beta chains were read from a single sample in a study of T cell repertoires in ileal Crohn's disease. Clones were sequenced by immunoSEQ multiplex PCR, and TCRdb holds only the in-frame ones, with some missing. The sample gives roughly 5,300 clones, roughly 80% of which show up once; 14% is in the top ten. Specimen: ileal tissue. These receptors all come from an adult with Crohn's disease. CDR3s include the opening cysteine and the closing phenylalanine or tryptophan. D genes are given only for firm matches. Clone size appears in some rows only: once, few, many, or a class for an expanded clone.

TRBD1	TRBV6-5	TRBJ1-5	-	TGTGCCAGCAGCCGAGGGACAGGGGGCAATCAGCCCCAGCATTTT	CASSRGTGGNQPQHF
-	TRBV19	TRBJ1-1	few	TGTGCCAGTAGTATAGGGAACAGGGTCGATAACACTGAAGCTTTCTTT	CASSIGNRVDNTEAFF
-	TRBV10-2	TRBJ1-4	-	TGCGCCAGCAGTGACGAGGGGGACGGAAAACTGTTTTTT	CASSDEGDGKLFF
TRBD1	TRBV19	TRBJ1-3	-	TGTGCCAGTACCTTCCAGGGGGCGTATGGAAACACCATATATTTT	CASTFQGAYGNTIYF
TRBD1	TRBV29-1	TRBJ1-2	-	TGCAGCGTTGCGGGACAGGGGCGAGGCTACACCTTC	CSVAGQGRGYTF
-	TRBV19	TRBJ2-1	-	TGTGCCAGTAGCAACAGGGGACGGGGGGAGCAGTTCTTC	CASSNRGRGEQFF
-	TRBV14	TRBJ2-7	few	TGTGCCAGCAGCCAATCGACAGCTCGGGGCTACTACGAGCAGTACTTC	CASSQSTARGYYEQYF
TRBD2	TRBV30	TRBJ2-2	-	TGTGCCTGGAGCCGACTAGCCGCAGTAGCGTTTTTT	CAWSRLAAVAFF
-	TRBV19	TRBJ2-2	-	TGTGCCAGTAGCCTCAGGACACTTTCGAACACCGGGGAGCTGTTTTTT	CASSLRTLSNTGELFF
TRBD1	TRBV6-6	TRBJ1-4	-	TGTGCCAGCAGTACCGGGACAGGGAATGAAAAACTGTTTTTT	CASSTGTGNEKLFF
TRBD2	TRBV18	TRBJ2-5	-	TGTGCCAGCTCACCGGGACTAGCGGGGGGCCTGTACCAAGAGACCCAGTACTTC	CASSPGLAGGLYQETQYF
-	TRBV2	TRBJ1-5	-	TGTGCCAGCATGGAACAGAGAGGCAATCAGCCCCAGCATTTT	CASMEQRGNQPQHF
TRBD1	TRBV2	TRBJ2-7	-	TGTGCCAGCAGTAAAGACCCCGGGACAGGGTACGAGCAGTACTTC	CASSKDPGTGYEQYF
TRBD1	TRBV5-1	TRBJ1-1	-	TGCGCCAGCACCGGACAGGGGACGAACACTGAAGCTTTCTTT	CASTGQGTNTEAFF
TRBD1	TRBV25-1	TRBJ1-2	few	TGTGCCAGCAGTGGGACAGGGCAGTATGGCTACACCTTC	CASSGTGQYGYTF
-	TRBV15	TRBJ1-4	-	TGTGCCACCAGCAGGGTGGACAGACATGCGAAAAAACTGTTTTTT	CATSRVDRHAKKLFF
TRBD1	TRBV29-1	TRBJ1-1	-	TGCAGCGCTACGCGCGGACAGGGGGCATTCGGCACTGAAGCTTTCTTT	CSATRGQGAFGTEAFF
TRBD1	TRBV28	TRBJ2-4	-	TGTGCCAGCAGTCAGGACAGGGTCGGGGGAAACATTCAGTACTTC	CASSQDRVGGNIQYF
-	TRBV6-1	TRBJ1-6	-	TGTGCCAGCAGTGATAAAGCAGGGAGGACCTATAATTCACCCCTCCACTTT	CASSDKAGRTYNSPLHF
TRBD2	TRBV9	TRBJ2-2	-	TGTGCCAGCAGCGTAGTAGGGACTAGCGTTATCCCCGGGGAGCTGTTTTTT	CASSVVGTSVIPGELFF
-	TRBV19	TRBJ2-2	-	TGTGCCAGTAGTAAAGGCTTCCGGGAGCTGTTTTTT	CASSKGFRELFF
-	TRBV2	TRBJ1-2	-	TGTGCCAGCAGTGAGGAGGCCACGTATGGCTACACCTTC	CASSEEATYGYTF
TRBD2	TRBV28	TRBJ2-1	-	TGTGCCAGCGGCCTAACTAGCGTAACCTACAATGAGCAGTTCTTC	CASGLTSVTYNEQFF
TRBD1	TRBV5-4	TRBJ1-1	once	TGTGCCAGCAGCCCACGACAGGGGGCGGTTGGCACTGAAGCTTTCTTT	CASSPRQGAVGTEAFF
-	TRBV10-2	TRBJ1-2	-	TGCGCCAGCAGTCATGAAGGGGTCAGATATAACTATGGCTACACCTTC	CASSHEGVRYNYGYTF
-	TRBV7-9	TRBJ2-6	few	TGTGCCAGCAGCCTGGACGGAAGCTCTGGGGCCAACGTCCTGACTTTC	CASSLDGSSGANVLTF
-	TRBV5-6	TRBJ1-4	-	TGTGCCAGCAGCCTTTCGGACTCGGGGAGTGAAAAACTGTTTTTT	CASSLSDSGSEKLFF
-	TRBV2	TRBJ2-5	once	TGTGCCAGCCTGAGGGGGTTTCAAGAGACCCAGTACTTC	CASLRGFQETQYF
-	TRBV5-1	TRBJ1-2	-	TGCGCCAGCAGCTTGTCAGGGGAAGGCTACACCTTC	CASSLSGEGYTF
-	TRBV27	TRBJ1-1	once	TGTGCCAGCATCTCTCGGTTAGTGCAGATCATGAACACTGAAGCTTTCTTT	CASISRLVQIMNTEAFF
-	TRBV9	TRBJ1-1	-	TGTGCCAGCAGCCCCTCTGGTTTCAACACTGAAGCTTTCTTT	CASSPSGFNTEAFF
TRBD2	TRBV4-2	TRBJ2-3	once	TGTGCCAGCAGCCAAGTCCGAGCGGGAGGGCCAGATACGCAGTATTTT	CASSQVRAGGPDTQYF